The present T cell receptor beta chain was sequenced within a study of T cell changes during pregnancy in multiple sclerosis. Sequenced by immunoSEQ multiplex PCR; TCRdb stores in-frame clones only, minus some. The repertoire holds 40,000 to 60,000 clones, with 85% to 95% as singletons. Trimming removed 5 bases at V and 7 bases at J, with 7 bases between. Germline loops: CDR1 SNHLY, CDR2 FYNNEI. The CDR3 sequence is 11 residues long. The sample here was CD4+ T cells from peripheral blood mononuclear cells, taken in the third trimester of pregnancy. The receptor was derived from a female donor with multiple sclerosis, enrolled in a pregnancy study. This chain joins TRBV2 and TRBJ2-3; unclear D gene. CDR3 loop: CASSYSNTQYF. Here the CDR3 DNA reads TGTGCCAGCAGTTATAGTAATACGCAGTATTTT.